A single TCR beta chain is shown here with its context. Produced via immunoSEQ multiplex PCR; TCRdb's table is partial and in-frame only. The data hold approximately 99,000 clones, with roughly nine tenths observed a single time. The germline V gene encodes CDR1 LGHNA and CDR2 YNFKEQ. V trimming: 4 bases; J trimming: 8 bases; junction bases outside the gene matches: 3. The CDR3 runs 14 residues. The record originates from a study of T cell responses to AZD1222 COVID-19 vaccine. This receptor was obtained from an adult in good health. The source material was peripheral blood, sampled on day 0 of MenACWY control vaccination. V is TRBV4-2 and J is TRBJ2-4; TRBD2 matches at 12 bases. The CDR3 here is CASSPSGGADIQYF. The CDR3 nucleotides are TGTGCCAGCAGCCCTAGCGGGGGGGCCGACATTCAGTACTTC.